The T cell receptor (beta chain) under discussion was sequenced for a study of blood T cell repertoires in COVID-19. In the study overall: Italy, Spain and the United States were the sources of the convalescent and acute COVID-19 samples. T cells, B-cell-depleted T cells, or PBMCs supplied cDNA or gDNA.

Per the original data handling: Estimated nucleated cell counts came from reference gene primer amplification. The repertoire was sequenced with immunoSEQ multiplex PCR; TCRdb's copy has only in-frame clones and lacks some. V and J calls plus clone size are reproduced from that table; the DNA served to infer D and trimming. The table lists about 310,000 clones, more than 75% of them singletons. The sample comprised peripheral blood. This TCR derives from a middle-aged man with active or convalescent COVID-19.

DNA for the CDR3: TGTGCCAGCAGCGTACAGGGTGGGTCAACTAATGAAAAACTGTTTTTT. Its translation is CASSVQGGSTNEKLFF. The chain carries TRBV9 and TRBJ1-4, with a possible D match to TRBD1 (5 bases). In germline, CDR1 is SGDLS, CDR2 YYNGEE. The CDR3 is 16 residues long. Trimming took off 1 base at V and 0 bases at J, with 10 bases between the two ends.